This TCR beta chain was found in a study of patients and donors after allogeneic stem cell transplantation. This clonotype was seen more than once but under ten times. Germline values: CDR1 LGHNA, CDR2 YNFKEQ. The CDR3 has 16 amino acids. The J segment lost 5 bases and the V segment lost 9 bases, leaving 14 bases of the junction unmatched. One entry per CDR3 protein, called by TCRdb with MiXCR from the RT-PCR reads. The sample lists approximately 160,000 distinct CDR3 sequences, about 30% seen once, with about 3% in the top ten. The chain employs TRBV4-2 and TRBJ2-1; TRBD2 matches at 9 bases. Sequencing was carried out using blood, either unsorted or a sorted T cell fraction (not recorded which). The sequence was collected from a human donor who was either an allogeneic HSCT recipient or a stem cell or donor lymphocyte infusion donor (not recorded which). It is not recorded whose cells these are; they may come from a transplant donor. CDR3 sequence (DNA): TGTGCCAGTTACCCGGCGGGAGGGCCGAAGAACAATGAGCAGTTCTTC. The encoded protein is CASYPAGGPKNNEQFF.